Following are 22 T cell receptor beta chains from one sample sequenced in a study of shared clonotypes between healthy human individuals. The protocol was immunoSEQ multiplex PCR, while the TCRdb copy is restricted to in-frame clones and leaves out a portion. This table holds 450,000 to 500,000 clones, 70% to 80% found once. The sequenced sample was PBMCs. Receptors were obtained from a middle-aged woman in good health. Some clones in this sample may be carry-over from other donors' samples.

CDR3 sequence reads: CASSYDGSTDTQYF. Here the CDR3 DNA reads TGCGCCAGCAGCTACGACGGGAGCACAGATACGCAGTATTTT. J is TRBJ2-3 and V is TRBV5-1, with D unresolved. CDR1 and CDR2 from the germline V gene are SGHRS and YFSETQ. The V end lost 3 bases, the J end lost 0 bases, and 8 bases lay between the germline ends. The CDR3 contains 14 residues.

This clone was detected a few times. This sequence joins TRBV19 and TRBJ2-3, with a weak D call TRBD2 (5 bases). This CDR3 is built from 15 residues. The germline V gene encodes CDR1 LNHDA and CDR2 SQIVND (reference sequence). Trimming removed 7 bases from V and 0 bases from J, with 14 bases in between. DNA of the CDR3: TGTGCCAGTACCCCGAGAGGGCTAAGCACAGATACGCAGTATTTT. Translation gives CASTPRGLSTDTQYF. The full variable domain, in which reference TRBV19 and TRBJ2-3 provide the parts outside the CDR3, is DGGITQSPKYLFRKEGQNVTLSCEQNLNHDAMYWYRQDPGQGLRLIYYSQIVNDFQKGDIAEGYSVSREKKESFPLTVTSAQKNPTAFYLCASTPRGLSTDTQYFGPGTRLTVL.

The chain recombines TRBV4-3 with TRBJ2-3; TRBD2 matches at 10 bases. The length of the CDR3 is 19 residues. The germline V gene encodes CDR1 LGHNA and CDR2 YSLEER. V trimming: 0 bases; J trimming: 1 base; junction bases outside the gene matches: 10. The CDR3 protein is CASSQDALAGVGGTDTQYF. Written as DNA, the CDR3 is TGCGCCAGCAGCCAAGATGCCCTAGCGGGAGTAGGGGGCACAGATACGCAGTATTTT.

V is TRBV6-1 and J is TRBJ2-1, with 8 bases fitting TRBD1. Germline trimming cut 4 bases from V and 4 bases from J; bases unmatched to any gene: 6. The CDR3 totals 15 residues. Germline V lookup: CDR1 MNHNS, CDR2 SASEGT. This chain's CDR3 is CASSAGDRPYNEQFF. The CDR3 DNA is TGTGCCAGCAGTGCCGGGGACAGGCCGTACAATGAGCAGTTCTTC.

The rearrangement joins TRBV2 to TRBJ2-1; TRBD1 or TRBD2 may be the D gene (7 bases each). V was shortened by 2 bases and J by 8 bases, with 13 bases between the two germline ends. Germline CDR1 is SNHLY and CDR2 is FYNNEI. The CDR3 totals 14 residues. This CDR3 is CASSERAGGDEQFF. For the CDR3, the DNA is TGTGCCAGCAGTGAAAGGGCAGGGGGGGATGAGCAGTTCTTC.

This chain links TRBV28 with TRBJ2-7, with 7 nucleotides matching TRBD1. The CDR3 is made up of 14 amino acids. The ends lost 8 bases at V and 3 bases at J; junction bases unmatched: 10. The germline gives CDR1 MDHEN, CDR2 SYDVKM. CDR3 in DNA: TGTGCCAGCCAGGGGGTCGGACAGGTCTACGAGCAGTACTTC. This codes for CASQGVGQVYEQYF.

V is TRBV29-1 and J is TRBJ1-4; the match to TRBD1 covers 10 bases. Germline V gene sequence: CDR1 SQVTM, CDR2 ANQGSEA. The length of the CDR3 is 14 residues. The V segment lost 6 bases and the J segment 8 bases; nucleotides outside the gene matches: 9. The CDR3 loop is CSVLDRGNGEKLFF. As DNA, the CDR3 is TGCAGCGTGCTGGACAGGGGGAACGGAGAAAAACTGTTTTTT.

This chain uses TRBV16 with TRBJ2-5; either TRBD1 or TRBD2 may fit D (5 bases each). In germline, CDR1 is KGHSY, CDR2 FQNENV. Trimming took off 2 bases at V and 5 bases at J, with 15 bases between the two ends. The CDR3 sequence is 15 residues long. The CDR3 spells CASSQSRDARETQYF. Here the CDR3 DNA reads TGTGCCAGCAGCCAAAGCCGGGACGCACGCGAGACCCAGTACTTC.

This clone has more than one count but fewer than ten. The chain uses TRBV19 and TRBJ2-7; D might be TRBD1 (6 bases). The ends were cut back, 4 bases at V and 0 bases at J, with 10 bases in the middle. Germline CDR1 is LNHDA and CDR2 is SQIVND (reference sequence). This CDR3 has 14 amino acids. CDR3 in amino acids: CASSTWGHSYEQYF. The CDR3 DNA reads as TGTGCCAGTAGTACGTGGGGACACTCCTACGAGCAGTACTTC.

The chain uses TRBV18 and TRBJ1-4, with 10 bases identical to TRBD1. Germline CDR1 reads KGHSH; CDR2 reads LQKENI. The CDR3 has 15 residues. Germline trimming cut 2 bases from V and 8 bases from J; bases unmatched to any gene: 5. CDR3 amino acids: CASSPGGTGDEKLFF. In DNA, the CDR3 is TGTGCCAGCTCACCAGGCGGGACAGGGGACGAAAAACTGTTTTTT. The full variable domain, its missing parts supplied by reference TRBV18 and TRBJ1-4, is NAGVMQNPRHLVRRRGQEARLRCSPMKGHSHVYWYRQLPEEGLKFMVYLQKENIIDESGMPKERFSAEFPKEGPSILRIQQVVRGDSAAYFCASSPGGTGDEKLFFGSGTQLSVL.

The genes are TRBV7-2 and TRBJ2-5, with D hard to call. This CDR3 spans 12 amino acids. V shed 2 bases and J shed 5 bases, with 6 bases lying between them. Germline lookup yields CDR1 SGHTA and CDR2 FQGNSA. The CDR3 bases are TGTGCCAGCAGCTTAATAGAGGAGACCCAGTACTTC. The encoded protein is CASSLIEETQYF.

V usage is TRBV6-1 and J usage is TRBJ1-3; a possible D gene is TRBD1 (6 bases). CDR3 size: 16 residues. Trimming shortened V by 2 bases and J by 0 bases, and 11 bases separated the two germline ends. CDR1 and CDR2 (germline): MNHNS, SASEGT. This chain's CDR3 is CASSEPGAPSGNTIYF. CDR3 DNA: TGTGCCAGCAGTGAACCGGGGGCGCCCTCTGGAAACACCATATATTTT.

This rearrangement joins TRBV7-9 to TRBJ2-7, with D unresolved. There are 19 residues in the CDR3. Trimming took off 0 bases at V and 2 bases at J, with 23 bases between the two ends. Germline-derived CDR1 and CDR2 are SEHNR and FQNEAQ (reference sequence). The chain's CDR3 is CASSLAIRAGQLPTYEQYF. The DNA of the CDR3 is TGTGCCAGCAGCTTAGCTATTCGGGCAGGCCAGCTCCCGACCTACGAGCAGTACTTC. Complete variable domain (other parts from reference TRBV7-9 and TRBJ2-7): DTGVSQNPRHKITKRGQNVTFRCDPISEHNRLYWYRQTLGQGPEFLTYFQNEAQLEKSRLLSDRFSAERPKGSFSTLEIQRTEQGDSAMYLCASSLAIRAGQLPTYEQYFGPGTRLTVT.

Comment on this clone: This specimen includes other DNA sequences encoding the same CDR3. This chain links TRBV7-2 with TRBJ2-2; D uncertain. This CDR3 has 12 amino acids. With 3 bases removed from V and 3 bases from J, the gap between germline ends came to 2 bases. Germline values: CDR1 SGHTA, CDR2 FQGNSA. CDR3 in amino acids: CASSFYTGELFF. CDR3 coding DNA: TGTGCCAGCAGCTTTTACACCGGGGAGCTGTTTTTT.

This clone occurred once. The CDR3 coding sequence is TGTGCCAGCAGTGAAGACCCCGCTAACTATGGCTACACCTTC. This translates into CASSEDPANYGYTF. The V and J genes are TRBV6-1 and TRBJ1-2; D call uncertain. The CDR3 contains 14 residues. In germline, CDR1 is MNHNS, CDR2 SASEGT. V gave up 1 base and J gave up 0 bases, with 6 bases separating them.

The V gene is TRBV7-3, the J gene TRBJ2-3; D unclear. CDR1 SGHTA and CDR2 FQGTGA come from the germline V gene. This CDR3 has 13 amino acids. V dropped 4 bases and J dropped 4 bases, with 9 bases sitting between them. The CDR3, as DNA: TGTGCCAGCAGCTCTTGGGCGTCAGATACGCAGTATTTT. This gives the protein CASSSWASDTQYF.

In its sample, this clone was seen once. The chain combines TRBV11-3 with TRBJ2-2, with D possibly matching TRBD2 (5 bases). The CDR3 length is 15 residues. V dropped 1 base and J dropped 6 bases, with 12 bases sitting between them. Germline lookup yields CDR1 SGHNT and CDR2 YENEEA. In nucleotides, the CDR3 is TGTGCCAGCAGCTTAGGGGGAGCCCGCGCCGGGGAGCTGTTTTTT. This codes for CASSLGGARAGELFF.

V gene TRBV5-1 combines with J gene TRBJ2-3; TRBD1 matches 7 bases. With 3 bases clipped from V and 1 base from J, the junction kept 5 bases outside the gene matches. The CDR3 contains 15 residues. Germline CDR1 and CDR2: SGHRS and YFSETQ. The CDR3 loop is CASSSGTVGTDTQYF. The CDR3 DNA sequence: TGCGCCAGCAGCTCCGGGACAGTGGGCACAGATACGCAGTATTTT.

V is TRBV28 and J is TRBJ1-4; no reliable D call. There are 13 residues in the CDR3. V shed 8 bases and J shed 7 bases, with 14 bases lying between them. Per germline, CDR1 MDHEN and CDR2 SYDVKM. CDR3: CASSFPSAEKLFF. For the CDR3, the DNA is TGTGCCAGCTCGTTTCCTTCCGCTGAAAAACTGTTTTTT.

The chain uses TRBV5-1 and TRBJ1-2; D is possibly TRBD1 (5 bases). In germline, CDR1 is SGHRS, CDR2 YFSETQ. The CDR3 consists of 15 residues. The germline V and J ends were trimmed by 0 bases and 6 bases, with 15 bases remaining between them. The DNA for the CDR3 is TGCGCCAGCAGCTTGGATGCAGGGCGTACTGATGGCTACACCTTC. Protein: CASSLDAGRTDGYTF.

The CDR3 region is CASSSGTGNNQPQHF. The CDR3 DNA is TGTGCCAGCAGCTCCGGGACAGGTAACAATCAGCCCCAGCATTTT. This rearrangement joins TRBV5-5 to TRBJ1-5, with TRBD1 matching 8 bases. This CDR3 is 15 amino acids long. The V gene's germline CDR1 is SGHKS and CDR2 YYEKEE (reference sequence). With 3 bases clipped from V and 3 bases from J, the junction kept 5 bases outside the gene matches.

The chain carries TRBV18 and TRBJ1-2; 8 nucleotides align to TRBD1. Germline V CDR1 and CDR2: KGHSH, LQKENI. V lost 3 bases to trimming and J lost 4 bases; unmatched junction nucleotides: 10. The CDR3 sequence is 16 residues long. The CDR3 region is CASSPPGQGGIYGYTF. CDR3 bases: TGTGCCAGCTCACCCCCCGGACAGGGAGGCATCTATGGCTACACCTTC. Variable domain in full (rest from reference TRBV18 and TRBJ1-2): NAGVMQNPRHLVRRRGQEARLRCSPMKGHSHVYWYRQLPEEGLKFMVYLQKENIIDESGMPKERFSAEFPKEGPSILRIQQVVRGDSAAYFCASSPPGQGGIYGYTFGSGTRLTVV.